One and the same sample provided the 13 T cell receptor beta chains below, sequenced in a study of blood T cell repertoires in COVID-19. Generated by immunoSEQ multiplex PCR, the TCRdb table keeps only in-frame clones and is missing some. Of over 350,000 clones listed, around 87% are singletons. Material: PBMCs or T cells enriched from blood (not recorded which). These receptors came from a woman younger than 45 with acute COVID-19.

The chain joins TRBV4-2 to TRBJ1-1; D not resolved. CDR1 LGHNA and CDR2 YNFKEQ come from the germline V gene. V was shortened by 0 bases and J by 2 bases, with 13 bases between the two germline ends. The CDR3 has 16 amino acids. Written as DNA, the CDR3 is TGTGCCAGCAGCCAAGAAACGAGACACACAAACACTGAAGCTTTCTTT. It translates to CASSQETRHTNTEAFF.

The chain employs TRBV30 and TRBJ1-5; D not certain. This CDR3 is 14 amino acids long. V was cut by 0 bases and J by 6 bases, with 12 bases left in between. Germline lookup yields CDR1 GTSNPN and CDR2 SVGIG (reference sequence). CDR3 nucleotide sequence: TGTGCCTGGAGTGTAGGCAGCGATCGTCAGCCCCAGCATTTT. It is translated as CAWSVGSDRQPQHF. The full variable domain, in which reference TRBV30 and TRBJ1-5 provide the parts outside the CDR3, is SQTIHQWPATLVQPVGSPLSLECTVEGTSNPNLYWYRQAAGRGLQLLFYSVGIGQISSEVPQNLSASRPQDRQFILSSKKLLLSDSGFYLCAWSVGSDRQPQHFGDGTRLSIL.

The chain couples TRBV18 to TRBJ1-3; no clear D. From germline, CDR1 is KGHSH and CDR2 LQKENI. There are 16 residues in the CDR3. Trimming stripped 3 bases from V and 3 bases from J, with 15 bases between. CDR3 coding DNA: TGTGCCAGCTCACCTCCGGGCGGGCAGTTTGGAAACACCATATATTTT. Protein: CASSPPGGQFGNTIYF.

This chain connects TRBV1 to TRBJ1-4. TRBV1 constitutes a pseudogene. CDR3 length: 16 amino acids. The CDR3 DNA sequence: TGCACCAGCAGCCAAGTCGGCCGGGGGGAGGAGGAAAAACTGTTTTTT. Translating it yields CTSSQVGRGEEEKLFF.

This sequence joins TRBV24-1 and TRBJ2-7; D call uncertain. The CDR3 extends over 14 amino acids. CDR1 is KGHDR and CDR2 is SFDVKD in the germline V gene. V shed 3 bases and J shed 4 bases, with 12 bases lying between them. In nucleotides, the CDR3 is TGTGCCACCAGTGATCCCACCGTAGCTTACGAGCAGTACTTC. Its protein product is CATSDPTVAYEQYF.

This clone was recorded only once. The chain links TRBV5-1 to TRBJ2-7, with 7 positions matching TRBD1. Germline V gene sequence: CDR1 SGHRS, CDR2 YFSETQ. This CDR3 has 14 amino acids. Trimming at V came to 4 bases and at J to 0 bases, leaving 4 bases not matched to a gene. The CDR3 reads CASSVDRASYEQYF. The CDR3 DNA sequence: TGCGCCAGCAGCGTCGACAGGGCCTCCTACGAGCAGTACTTC.

The chain joins TRBV27 to TRBJ1-5, with TRBD1 matching over 10 bases. The CDR3 consists of 17 residues. The V segment lost 6 bases and the J segment 6 bases; nucleotides outside the gene matches: 14. Germline values: CDR1 MNHEY, CDR2 SMNVEV (reference sequence). CDR3 region: CASRKETGGNKGQPQHF. In DNA form, the CDR3 reads TGTGCCAGCAGGAAAGAGACAGGGGGCAATAAGGGTCAGCCCCAGCATTTT.

V usage is TRBV2 and J usage is TRBJ1-6; TRBD1 is a possible D gene (5 bases). Per the germline V gene, CDR1 is SNHLY and CDR2 is FYNNEI. CDR3 length equals 15 residues. Trimming shortened V by 2 bases and J by 4 bases, and 9 bases separated the two germline ends. CDR3 protein: CASSERDSYNSPLHF. CDR3 coding DNA: TGTGCCAGCAGTGAAAGAGACAGTTATAATTCACCCCTCCACTTT.

The CDR3 here is CASTPQPGPGQGSGANVLTF. In nucleotides, the CDR3 is TGTGCCAGCACCCCCCAACCAGGACCGGGACAGGGGTCTGGGGCCAACGTCCTGACTTTC. V gene TRBV6-2 or TRBV6-3 combines with J gene TRBJ2-6, with 10 bases lining up with TRBD1. Looked up from germline, CDR1 is MNHEY and CDR2 is SVGEGT. V lost 7 bases and J lost 1; bases outside the gene matches: 16. The CDR3 is 20 amino acids.

The genes are TRBV4-2 and TRBJ2-7; weak D call: TRBD1 (6 bases). The V gene's germline CDR1 is LGHNA and CDR2 YNFKEQ. V lost 2 bases and J 7 bases, leaving 15 bases between the germline ends. The CDR3 loop spans 14 amino acids. CDR3 loop: CASSQRGLAGEQYF. The CDR3 region has the DNA TGTGCCAGCAGCCAAAGGGGGTTGGCCGGGGAGCAGTACTTC.

The chain is built from TRBV24-1 and TRBJ2-3; TRBD2 agrees at 10 bases. This CDR3 is 15 amino acids long. Trimming removed 9 bases from V and 2 bases from J; junction bases left unmatched: 7. Germline CDR1 KGHDR, CDR2 SFDVKD. CDR3 in amino acids: CATEVAGGFTDTQYF. The CDR3 nucleotides are TGTGCCACCGAAGTAGCGGGGGGCTTCACAGATACGCAGTATTTT.

The chain carries TRBV29-1 and TRBJ1-4; possibly TRBD1 for D (6 bases). CDR1 is SQVTM, CDR2 ANQGSEA, per germline. The V and J ends lost 7 bases and 5 bases respectively, with 17 bases between them. The CDR3 totals 14 residues. Here the CDR3 reads CSALRGTGNEKLFF. CDR3 in DNA: TGCAGCGCCCTGAGGGGAACAGGGAATGAAAAACTGTTTTTT.

The chain has TRBV4-1 and TRBJ2-3; TRBD1 agrees at 8 bases. The germline V gene has CDR1 MGHRA and CDR2 YSYEKL. The length of the CDR3 is 14 residues. Trimming cost V 3 bases and J 3 bases; bases outside gene matches: 2. The CDR3 here is CASSHGQGTDTQYF. The CDR3 coding sequence is TGCGCCAGCAGCCACGGACAGGGAACAGATACGCAGTATTTT.